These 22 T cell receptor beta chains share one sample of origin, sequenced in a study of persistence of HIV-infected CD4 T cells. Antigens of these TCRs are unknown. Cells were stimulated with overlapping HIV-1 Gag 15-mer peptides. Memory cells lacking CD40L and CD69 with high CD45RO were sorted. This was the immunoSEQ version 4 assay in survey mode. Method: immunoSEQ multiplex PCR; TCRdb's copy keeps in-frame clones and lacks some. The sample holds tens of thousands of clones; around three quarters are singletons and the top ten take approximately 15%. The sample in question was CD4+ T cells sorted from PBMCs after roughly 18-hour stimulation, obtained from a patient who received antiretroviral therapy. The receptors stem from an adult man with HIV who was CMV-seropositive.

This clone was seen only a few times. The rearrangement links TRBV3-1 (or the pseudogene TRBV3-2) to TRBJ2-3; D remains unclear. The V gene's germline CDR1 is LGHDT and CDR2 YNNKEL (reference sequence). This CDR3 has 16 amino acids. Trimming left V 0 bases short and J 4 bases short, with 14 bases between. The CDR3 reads CASSQDRAAPADTQYF. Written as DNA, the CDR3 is TGTGCCAGCAGCCAAGATAGAGCAGCCCCCGCAGATACGCAGTATTTT.

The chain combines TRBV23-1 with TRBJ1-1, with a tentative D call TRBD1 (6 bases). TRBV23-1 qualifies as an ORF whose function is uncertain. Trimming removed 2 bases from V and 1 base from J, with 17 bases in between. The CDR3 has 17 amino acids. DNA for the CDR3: TGCGCCAGCAGTCAACCCCGGACAGTGCCGCCGAACACTGAAGCTTTCTTT. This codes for CASSQPRTVPPNTEAFF.

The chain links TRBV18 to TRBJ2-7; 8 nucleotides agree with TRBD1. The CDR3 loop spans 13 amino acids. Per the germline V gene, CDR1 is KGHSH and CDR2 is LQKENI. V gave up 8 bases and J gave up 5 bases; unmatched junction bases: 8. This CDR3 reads CASASTGDHEQYF. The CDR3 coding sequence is TGTGCCAGCGCTTCGACAGGGGACCACGAGCAGTACTTC.

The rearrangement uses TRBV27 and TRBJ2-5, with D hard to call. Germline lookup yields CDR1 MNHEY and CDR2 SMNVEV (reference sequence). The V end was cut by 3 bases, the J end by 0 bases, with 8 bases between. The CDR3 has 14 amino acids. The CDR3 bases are TGTGCCAGCAGTTTGACACCGTACCAAGAGACCCAGTACTTC. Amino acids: CASSLTPYQETQYF.

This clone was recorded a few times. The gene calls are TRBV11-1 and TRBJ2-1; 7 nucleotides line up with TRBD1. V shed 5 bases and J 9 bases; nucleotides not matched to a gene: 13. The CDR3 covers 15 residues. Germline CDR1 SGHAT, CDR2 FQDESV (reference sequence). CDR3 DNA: TGTGCCAGCAGCCCAGGGGGACGTATGGTGGGTGAGCAGTTCTTC. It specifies CASSPGGRMVGEQFF.

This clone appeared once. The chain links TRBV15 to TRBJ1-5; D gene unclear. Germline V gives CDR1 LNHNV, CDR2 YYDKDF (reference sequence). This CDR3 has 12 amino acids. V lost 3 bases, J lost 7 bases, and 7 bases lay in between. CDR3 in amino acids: CATSRADQPQHF. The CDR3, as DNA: TGTGCCACCAGCAGGGCCGACCAGCCCCAGCATTTT.

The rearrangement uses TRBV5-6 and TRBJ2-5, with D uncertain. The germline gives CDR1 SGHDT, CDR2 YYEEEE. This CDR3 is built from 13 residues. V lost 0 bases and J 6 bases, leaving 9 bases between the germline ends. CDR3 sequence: CASSLVVTQTQYF. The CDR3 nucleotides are TGTGCCAGCAGCTTGGTGGTCACACAGACCCAGTACTTC.

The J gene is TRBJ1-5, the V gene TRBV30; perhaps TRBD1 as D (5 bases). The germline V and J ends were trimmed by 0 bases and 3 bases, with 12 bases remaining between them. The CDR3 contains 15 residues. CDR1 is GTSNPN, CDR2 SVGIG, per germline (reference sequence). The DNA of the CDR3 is TGTGCCTGGAGTGTAGCAGGGTTTGCCAATCAGCCCCAGCATTTT. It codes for CAWSVAGFANQPQHF.

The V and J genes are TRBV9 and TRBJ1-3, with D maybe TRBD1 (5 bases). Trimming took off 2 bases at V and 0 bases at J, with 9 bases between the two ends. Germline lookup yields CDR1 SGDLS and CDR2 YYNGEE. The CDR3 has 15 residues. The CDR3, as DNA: TGTGCCAGCAGCGTGCAGGGCTACTCTGGAAACACCATATATTTT. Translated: CASSVQGYSGNTIYF.

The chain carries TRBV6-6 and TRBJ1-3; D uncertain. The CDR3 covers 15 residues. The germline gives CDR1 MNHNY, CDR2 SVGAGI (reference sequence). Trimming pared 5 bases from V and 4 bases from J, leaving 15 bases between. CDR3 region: CASSPRTSYGNTIYF. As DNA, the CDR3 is TGTGCCAGCAGTCCGCGGACCTCCTACGGAAACACCATATATTTT.

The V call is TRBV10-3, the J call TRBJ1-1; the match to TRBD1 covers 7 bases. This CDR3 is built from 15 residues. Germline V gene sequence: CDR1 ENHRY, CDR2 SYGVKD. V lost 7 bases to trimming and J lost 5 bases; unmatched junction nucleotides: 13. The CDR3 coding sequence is TGTGCCATCAACCCAGCTGGGCAGGGACAGACTGAAGCTTTCTTT. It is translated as CAINPAGQGQTEAFF.

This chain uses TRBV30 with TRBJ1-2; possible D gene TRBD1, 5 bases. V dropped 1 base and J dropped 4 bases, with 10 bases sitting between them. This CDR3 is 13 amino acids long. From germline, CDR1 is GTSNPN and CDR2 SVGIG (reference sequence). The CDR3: CAWSGGVGYGYTF. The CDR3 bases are TGTGCCTGGAGTGGAGGGGTGGGCTATGGCTACACCTTC.

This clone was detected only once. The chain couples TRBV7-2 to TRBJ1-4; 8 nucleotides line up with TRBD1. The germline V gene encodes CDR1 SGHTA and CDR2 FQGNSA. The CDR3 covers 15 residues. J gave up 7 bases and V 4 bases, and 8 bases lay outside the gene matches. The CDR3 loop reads CASSSAGTGGEKLFF. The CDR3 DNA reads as TGTGCCAGCAGCTCCGCCGGGACAGGCGGTGAAAAACTGTTTTTT.

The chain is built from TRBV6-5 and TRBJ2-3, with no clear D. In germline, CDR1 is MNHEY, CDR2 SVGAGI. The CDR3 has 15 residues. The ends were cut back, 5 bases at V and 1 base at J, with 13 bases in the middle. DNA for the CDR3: TGTGCCAGCAGTCCCCAGGTCAAGGGCACAGATACGCAGTATTTT. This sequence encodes CASSPQVKGTDTQYF.

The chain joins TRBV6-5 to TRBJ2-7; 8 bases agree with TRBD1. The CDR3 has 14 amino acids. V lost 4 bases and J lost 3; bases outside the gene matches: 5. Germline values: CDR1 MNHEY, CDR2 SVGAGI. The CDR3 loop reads CASSFGTGDYEQYF. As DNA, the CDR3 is TGTGCCAGCAGTTTCGGGACAGGCGACTACGAGCAGTACTTC.

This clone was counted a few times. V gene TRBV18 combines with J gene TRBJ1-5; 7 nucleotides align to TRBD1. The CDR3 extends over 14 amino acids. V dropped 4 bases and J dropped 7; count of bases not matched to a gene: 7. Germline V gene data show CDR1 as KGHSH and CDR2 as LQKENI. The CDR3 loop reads CASSLAGGDQPQHF. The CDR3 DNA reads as TGTGCCAGCTCACTGGCAGGGGGAGACCAGCCCCAGCATTTT.

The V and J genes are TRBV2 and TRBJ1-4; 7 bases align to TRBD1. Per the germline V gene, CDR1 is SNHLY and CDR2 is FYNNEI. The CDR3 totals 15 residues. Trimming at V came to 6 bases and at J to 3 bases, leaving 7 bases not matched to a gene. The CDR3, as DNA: TGTGCCAGCAGGGCCAACAGGGGATCTAATGAAAAACTGTTTTTT. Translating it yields CASRANRGSNEKLFF.

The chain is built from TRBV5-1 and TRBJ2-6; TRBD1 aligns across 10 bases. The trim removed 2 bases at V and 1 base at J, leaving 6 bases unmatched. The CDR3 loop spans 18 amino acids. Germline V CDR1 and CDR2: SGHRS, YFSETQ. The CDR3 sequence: CASSLLRQGASGANVLTF. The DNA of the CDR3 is TGCGCCAGCAGCTTATTAAGACAGGGGGCATCTGGGGCCAACGTCCTGACTTTC.

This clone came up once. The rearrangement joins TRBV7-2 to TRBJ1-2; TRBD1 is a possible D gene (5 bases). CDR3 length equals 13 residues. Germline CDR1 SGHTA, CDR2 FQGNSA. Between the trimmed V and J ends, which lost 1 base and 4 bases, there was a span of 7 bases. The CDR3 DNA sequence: TGTGCCAGCAGCTTAGTAGACAGCTATGGCTACACCTTC. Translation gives CASSLVDSYGYTF.

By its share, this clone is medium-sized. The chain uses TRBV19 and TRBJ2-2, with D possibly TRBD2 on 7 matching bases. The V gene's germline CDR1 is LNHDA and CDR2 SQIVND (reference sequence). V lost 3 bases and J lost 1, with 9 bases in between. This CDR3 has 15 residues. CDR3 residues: CASSMRGQNTGELFF. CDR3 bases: TGTGCCAGTAGTATGCGGGGGCAGAACACCGGGGAGCTGTTTTTT. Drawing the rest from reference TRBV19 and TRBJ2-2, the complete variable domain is DGGITQSPKYLFRKEGQNVTLSCEQNLNHDAMYWYRQDPGQGLRLIYYSQIVNDFQKGDIAEGYSVSREKKESFPLTVTSAQKNPTAFYLCASSMRGQNTGELFFGEGSRLTVL.

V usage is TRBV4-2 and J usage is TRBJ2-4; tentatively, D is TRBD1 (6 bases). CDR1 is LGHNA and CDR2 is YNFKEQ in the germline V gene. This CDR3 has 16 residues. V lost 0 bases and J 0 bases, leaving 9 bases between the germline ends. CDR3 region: CASSQDRGLAKNIQYF. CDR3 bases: TGTGCCAGCAGCCAAGACAGGGGCCTAGCCAAAAACATTCAGTACTTC.

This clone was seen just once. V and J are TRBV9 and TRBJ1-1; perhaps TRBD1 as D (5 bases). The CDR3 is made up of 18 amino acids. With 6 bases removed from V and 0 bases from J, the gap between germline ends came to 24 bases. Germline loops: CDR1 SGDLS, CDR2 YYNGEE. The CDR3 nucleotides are TGTGCCAGCACCCGCCAGCCCGGGGGGTTTGTGATGAACACTGAAGCTTTCTTT. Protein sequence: CASTRQPGGFVMNTEAFF.